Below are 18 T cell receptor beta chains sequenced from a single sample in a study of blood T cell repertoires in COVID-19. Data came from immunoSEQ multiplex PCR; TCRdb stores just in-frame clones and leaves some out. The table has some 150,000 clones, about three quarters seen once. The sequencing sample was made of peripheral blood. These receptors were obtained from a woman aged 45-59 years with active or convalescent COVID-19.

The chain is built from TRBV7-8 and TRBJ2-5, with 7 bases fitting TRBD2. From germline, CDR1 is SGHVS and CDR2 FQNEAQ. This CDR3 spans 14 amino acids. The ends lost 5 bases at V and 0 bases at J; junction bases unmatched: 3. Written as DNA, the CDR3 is TGTGCCAGCAGCGCCGGGACTAACCAAGAGACCCAGTACTTC. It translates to CASSAGTNQETQYF.

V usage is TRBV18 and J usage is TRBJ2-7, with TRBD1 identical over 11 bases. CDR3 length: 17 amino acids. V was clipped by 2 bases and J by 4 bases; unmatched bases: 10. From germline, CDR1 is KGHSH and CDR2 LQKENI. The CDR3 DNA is TGTGCCAGCTCACCAGGGATCCCGGGACAGGGGGAATACGAGCAGTACTTC. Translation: CASSPGIPGQGEYEQYF. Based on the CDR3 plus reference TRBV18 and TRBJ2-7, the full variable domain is NAGVMQNPRHLVRRRGQEARLRCSPMKGHSHVYWYRQLPEEGLKFMVYLQKENIIDESGMPKERFSAEFPKEGPSILRIQQVVRGDSAAYFCASSPGIPGQGEYEQYFGPGTRLTVT.

The CDR3, as DNA: TGTGCCAGTAGTAGTATACCGGGACAGGGGGCTAGTTATTCACCCCTCCACTTT. Protein: CASSSIPGQGASYSPLHF. J is TRBJ1-6 and V is TRBV19, with TRBD1 identical over 12 bases. Germline CDR1 is LNHDA and CDR2 is SQIVND (reference sequence). The CDR3 is 18 amino acids. Trimming took 4 bases from V and 8 from J; bases not matched to a gene: 12. Looking up the rest from reference TRBV19 and TRBJ1-6 gives the full variable domain: DGGITQSPKYLFRKEGQNVTLSCEQNLNHDAMYWYRQDPGQGLRLIYYSQIVNDFQKGDIAEGYSVSREKKESFPLTVTSAQKNPTAFYLCASSSIPGQGASYSPLHFGNGTRLTVT.

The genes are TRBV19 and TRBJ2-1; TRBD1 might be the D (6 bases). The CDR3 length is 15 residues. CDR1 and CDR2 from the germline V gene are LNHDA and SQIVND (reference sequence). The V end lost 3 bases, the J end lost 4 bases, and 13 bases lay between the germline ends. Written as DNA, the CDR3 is TGTGCCAGTAGTATTATGCAGGGGCCTTACAATGAGCAGTTCTTC. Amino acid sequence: CASSIMQGPYNEQFF.

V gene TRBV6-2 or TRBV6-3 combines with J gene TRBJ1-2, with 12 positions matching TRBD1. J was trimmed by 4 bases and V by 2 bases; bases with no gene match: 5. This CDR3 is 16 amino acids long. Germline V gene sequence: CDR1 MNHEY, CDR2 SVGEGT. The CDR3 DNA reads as TGTGCCAGCAGTTACGGGACAGGGGGCAGAATCTATGGCTACACCTTC. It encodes CASSYGTGGRIYGYTF.

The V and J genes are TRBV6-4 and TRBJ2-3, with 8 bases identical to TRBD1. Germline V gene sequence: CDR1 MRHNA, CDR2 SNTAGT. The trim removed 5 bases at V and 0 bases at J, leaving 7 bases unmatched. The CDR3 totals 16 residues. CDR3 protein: CASSRDRGQSTDTQYF. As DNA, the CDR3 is TGTGCCAGCAGTCGTGACAGGGGACAAAGCACAGATACGCAGTATTTT.

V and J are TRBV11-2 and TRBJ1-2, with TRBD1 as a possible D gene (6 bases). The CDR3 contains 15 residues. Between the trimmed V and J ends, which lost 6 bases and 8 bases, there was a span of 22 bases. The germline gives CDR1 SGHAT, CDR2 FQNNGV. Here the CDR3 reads CASSHREKWSGGYTF. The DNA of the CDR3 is TGTGCCAGCAGTCACAGGGAGAAGTGGAGCGGCGGCTACACCTTC. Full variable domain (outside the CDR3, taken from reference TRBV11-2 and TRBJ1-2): EAGVAQSPRYKIIEKRQSVAFWCNPISGHATLYWYQQILGQGPKLLIQFQNNGVVDDSQLPKDRFSAERLKGVDSTLKIQPAKLEDSAVYLCASSHREKWSGGYTFGSGTRLTVV.

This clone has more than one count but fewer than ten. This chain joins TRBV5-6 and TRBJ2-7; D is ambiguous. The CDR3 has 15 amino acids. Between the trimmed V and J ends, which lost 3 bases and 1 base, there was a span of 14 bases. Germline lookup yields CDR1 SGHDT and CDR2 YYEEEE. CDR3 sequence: CASSYSTHPSYEQYF. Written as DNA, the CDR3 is TGTGCCAGCAGCTACTCTACCCACCCTTCCTACGAGCAGTACTTC.

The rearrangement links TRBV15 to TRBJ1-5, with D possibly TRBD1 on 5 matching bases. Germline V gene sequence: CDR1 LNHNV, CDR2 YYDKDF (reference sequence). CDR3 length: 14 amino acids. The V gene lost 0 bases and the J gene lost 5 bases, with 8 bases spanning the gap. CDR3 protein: CATSRDRVDQPQHF. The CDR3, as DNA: TGTGCCACCAGCAGAGACAGGGTGGATCAGCCCCAGCATTTT.

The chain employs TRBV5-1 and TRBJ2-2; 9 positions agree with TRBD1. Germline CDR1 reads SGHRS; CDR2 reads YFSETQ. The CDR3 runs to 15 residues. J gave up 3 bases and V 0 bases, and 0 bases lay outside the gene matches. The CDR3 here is CASSLDRGHTGELFF. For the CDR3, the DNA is TGCGCCAGCAGCTTGGACAGGGGGCACACCGGGGAGCTGTTTTTT.

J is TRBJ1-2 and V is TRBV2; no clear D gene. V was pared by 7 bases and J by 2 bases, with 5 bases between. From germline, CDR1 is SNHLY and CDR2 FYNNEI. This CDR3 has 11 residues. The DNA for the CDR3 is TGTGCCAGCATGCAGAACTATGGCTACACCTTC. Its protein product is CASMQNYGYTF.

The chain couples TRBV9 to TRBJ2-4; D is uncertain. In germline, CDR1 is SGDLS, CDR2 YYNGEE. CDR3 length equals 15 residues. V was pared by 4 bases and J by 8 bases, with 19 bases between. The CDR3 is CASSLSSALLDIQYF. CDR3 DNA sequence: TGTGCCAGCAGCCTCTCCTCCGCCCTATTAGACATTCAGTACTTC.

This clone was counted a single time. The CDR3: CASSLAIGGQAEAFF. The CDR3 DNA reads as TGTGCCAGCAGCTTAGCGATTGGGGGCCAGGCTGAAGCTTTCTTT. The chain uses TRBV7-8 and TRBJ1-1; a possible D gene is TRBD1 (6 bases). V lost 0 bases, J lost 6 bases, and 14 bases lay in between. Germline V gives CDR1 SGHVS, CDR2 FQNEAQ. This CDR3 is built from 15 residues.

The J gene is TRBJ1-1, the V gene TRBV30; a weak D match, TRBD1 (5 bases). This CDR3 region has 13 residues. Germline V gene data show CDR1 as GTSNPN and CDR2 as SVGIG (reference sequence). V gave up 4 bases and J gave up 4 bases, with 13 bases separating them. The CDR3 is CAWTTWGITEAFF. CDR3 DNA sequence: TGTGCCTGGACCACGTGGGGCATCACTGAAGCTTTCTTT. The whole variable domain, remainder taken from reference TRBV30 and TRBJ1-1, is SQTIHQWPATLVQPVGSPLSLECTVEGTSNPNLYWYRQAAGRGLQLLFYSVGIGQISSEVPQNLSASRPQDRQFILSSKKLLLSDSGFYLCAWTTWGITEAFFGQGTRLTVV.

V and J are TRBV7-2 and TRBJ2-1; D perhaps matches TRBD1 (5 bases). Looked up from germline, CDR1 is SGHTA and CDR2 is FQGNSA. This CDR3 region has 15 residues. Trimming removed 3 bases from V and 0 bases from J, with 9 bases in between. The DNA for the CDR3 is TGTGCCAGCAGCTTTTTCCAGGGCTCCTACAATGAGCAGTTCTTC. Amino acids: CASSFFQGSYNEQFF.

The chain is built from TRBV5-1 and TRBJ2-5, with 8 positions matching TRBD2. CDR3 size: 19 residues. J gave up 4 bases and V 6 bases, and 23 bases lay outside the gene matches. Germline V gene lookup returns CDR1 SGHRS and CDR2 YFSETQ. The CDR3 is CASTEGKAGRTSFVETQYF. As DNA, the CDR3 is TGCGCCAGCACCGAAGGGAAGGCCGGCCGGACTAGCTTCGTAGAGACCCAGTACTTC.

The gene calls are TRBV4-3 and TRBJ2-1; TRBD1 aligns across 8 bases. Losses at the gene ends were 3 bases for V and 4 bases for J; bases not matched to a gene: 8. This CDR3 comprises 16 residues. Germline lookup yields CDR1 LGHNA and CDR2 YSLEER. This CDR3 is CASSQDPGQEYNEQFF. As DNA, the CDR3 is TGCGCCAGCAGCCAGGACCCGGGACAGGAGTACAATGAGCAGTTCTTC.

The CDR3 loop is CASSQGPPDTQYF. CDR3 in DNA: TGTGCCAGCTCACAGGGCCCCCCAGATACGCAGTATTTT. V gene TRBV6-4 combines with J gene TRBJ2-3; tentative D call: TRBD1 (6 bases). The germline CDR1 and CDR2 sequences are MRHNA and SNTAGT. This CDR3 has 13 amino acids. V lost 8 bases to trimming and J lost 4 bases, with 13 bases between them.